The 9 T cell receptor beta chains listed next were all sequenced from one sample in a study of CD8+ T cells in alopecia areata. Isolated RNA was reverse transcribed into cDNA used as the sequencing template. Only in-frame clones appear in the TCRdb table, and some are missing; sequencing was by immunoSEQ multiplex PCR. Of about 110,000 clones detected, roughly 59% appear once; the ten largest clones hold 20% to 25%. The sample consisted of CD8+ T cells sorted from blood. The receptors derive from a human donor in good health.

This sequence joins TRBV7-9 and TRBJ2-7; perhaps TRBD1 as D (6 bases). The V and J ends lost 6 bases and 5 bases respectively, with 11 bases between them. Germline assignment: CDR1 SEHNR and CDR2 FQNEAQ (reference sequence). The length of the CDR3 is 12 residues. The CDR3 coding sequence is TGTGCCAGCAGTTCCGGGACAAACGAGCAGTACTTC. It encodes CASSSGTNEQYF. The whole variable domain, remainder taken from reference TRBV7-9 and TRBJ2-7, is DTGVSQNPRHKITKRGQNVTFRCDPISEHNRLYWYRQTLGQGPEFLTYFQNEAQLEKSRLLSDRFSAERPKGSFSTLEIQRTEQGDSAMYLCASSSGTNEQYFGPGTRLTVT.

This chain's CDR3 is CASSQMGAGANVLTF. CDR3 sequence (DNA): TGTGCCAGCAGCCAGATGGGGGCTGGGGCCAACGTCCTGACTTTC. This sequence joins TRBV7-6 and TRBJ2-6; D tentatively reads TRBD1 or TRBD2 (5 bases each). The germline CDR1 and CDR2 sequences are SGHVS and FNYEAQ. Between the trimmed V and J ends, which lost 5 bases and 2 bases, there was a span of 10 bases. The CDR3 extends over 15 amino acids.

This clone was counted between two and nine times. V usage is TRBV29-1 and J usage is TRBJ1-5; TRBD1 might be the D (6 bases). The CDR3 covers 14 residues. In germline, CDR1 is SQVTM, CDR2 ANQGSEA. Trimming removed 7 bases at V and 0 bases at J, with 13 bases between. The CDR3 nucleotides are TGCAGCGCTACAACAGGGTATAGCAATCAGCCCCAGCATTTT. Translating it yields CSATTGYSNQPQHF. Full variable domain (rest looked up from reference TRBV29-1 and TRBJ1-5): SAVISQKPSRDICQRGTSLTIQCQVDSQVTMMFWYRQQPGQSLTLIATANQGSEATYESGFVIDKFPISRPNLTFSTLTVSNMSPEDSSIYLCSATTGYSNQPQHFGDGTRLSIL.

This chain joins TRBV27 and TRBJ1-2; D unresolved. Looked up from germline, CDR1 is MNHEY and CDR2 is SMNVEV (reference sequence). The CDR3 length is 15 residues. V lost 5 bases to trimming and J lost 6 bases, with 19 bases between them. The CDR3: CASSHPGQLLDGYTF. The CDR3 nucleotides read TGTGCCAGCAGTCACCCGGGTCAGCTGCTTGATGGCTACACCTTC.

The table lists this clone with a few counts. The chain has TRBV4-1 and TRBJ2-2, with D possibly TRBD2 on 6 matching bases. Looked up from germline, CDR1 is MGHRA and CDR2 is YSYEKL. The CDR3 contains 15 residues. Trimming shortened V by 3 bases and J by 7 bases, and 15 bases separated the two germline ends. As DNA, the CDR3 is TGCGCCAGCAGCCACACGGGAGTCGATGGCGGGGAGCTGTTTTTT. Translated, it gives CASSHTGVDGGELFF.

J is TRBJ2-1 and V is TRBV25-1, with a tentative D call TRBD2 (5 bases). Germline V gene data show CDR1 as MGHDK and CDR2 as SYGVNS. V lost 5 bases, J lost 0 bases, and 11 bases lay in between. The length of the CDR3 is 15 residues. The CDR3 protein is CASSSGFRSYNEQFF. The DNA of the CDR3 is TGTGCCAGCAGTTCGGGGTTTCGCTCCTACAATGAGCAGTTCTTC. Full variable domain (rest looked up from reference TRBV25-1 and TRBJ2-1): EADIYQTPRYLVIGTGKKITLECSQTMGHDKMYWYQQDPGMELHLIHYSYGVNSTEKGDLSSESTVSRIRTEHFPLTLESARPSHTSQYLCASSSGFRSYNEQFFGPGTRLTVL.

The chain has TRBV2 and TRBJ2-7; the D call may be TRBD1 or TRBD2 (5 bases each). The CDR3 extends over 15 amino acids. V was clipped by 10 bases and J by 4 bases, with 23 bases between them. The germline CDR1 and CDR2 sequences are SNHLY and FYNNEI. The CDR3 here is CANSEETGELYEQYF. Written as DNA, the CDR3 is TGTGCCAACTCGGAGGAAACAGGAGAATTATACGAGCAGTACTTC.

The CDR3 here is CSVPPTKTGGYTF. The CDR3 DNA reads as TGCAGCGTTCCCCCTACAAAGACGGGTGGCTACACCTTC. V usage is TRBV29-1 and J usage is TRBJ1-2; the D is unclear. Trimming stripped 5 bases from V and 7 bases from J, with 17 bases between. Germline lookup yields CDR1 SQVTM and CDR2 ANQGSEA. The CDR3 length is 13 residues.

This clone has at least ten counts. At one end the junction does not follow the germline gene, possibly because of a read error. The CDR3 loop reads CASSLDGSWDF. In nucleotides, the CDR3 is TGCGCCAGCAGCTTGGATGGCTCCTGGGACTTC. This chain joins TRBV5-1 and TRBJ2-7; no clear D. CDR3 length: 11 amino acids. The V gene's germline CDR1 is SGHRS and CDR2 YFSETQ.